The rows below give T cell receptor beta chains drawn from one sample of a study of blood T cell repertoires in COVID-19. Produced via immunoSEQ multiplex PCR; TCRdb's table is partial and in-frame only. There are some 170,000 clones in the sample; roughly nine tenths occur only once, and about 18% lies in the top ten. Sequencing used peripheral blood. Every receptor here comes from a man between 60 and 70 years old with active or convalescent COVID-19. Both conserved end residues are part of each CDR3. Each record gives: clone size, J gene, V gene, CDR3 protein. A clone size is listed for some rows: how often the clone was seen (once, few, many), or a class if it is expanded.

>.|TRBJ1-1|TRBV13
CASRSFFSEAFF
>.|TRBJ2-7|TRBV6-5
CASSPLTYEQYF
>.|TRBJ2-6|TRBV5-8
CASSLGRVSGANVLTF
>.|TRBJ2-5|TRBV7-9
CASSLGTSGSTFWETQYF
>.|TRBJ1-3|TRBV5-5
CASSSGTFLSGNTIYF
>.|TRBJ1-4|TRBV27
CASTGTRSNEKLFF
>.|TRBJ2-1|TRBV9
CASSRGQDNEQFF
>.|TRBJ2-5|TRBV7-2
CASSLVVAAQETQYF
>.|TRBJ1-5|TRBV5-8
CASSLVEGWQPQHF
>.|TRBJ1-1|TRBV12-3/TRBV12-4
CASGGGYTEAFF
>.|TRBJ2-5|TRBV6-5
CASSTSRTGRETQYF
>once|TRBJ1-2|TRBV4-1
CASSQPLGGLFGYTF
>.|TRBJ2-3|TRBV13
CASSLRAGGSSDTQYF
>.|TRBJ1-5|TRBV2
CASTLADSNQPQHF
>once|TRBJ1-2|TRBV3-1/TRBV3-2
CASSQDLGGGGYTF
>.|TRBJ2-7|TRBV2
CASLSRDHYEQYF